This T cell receptor beta chain was retrieved from a study of Graves' ophthalmopathy and Graves' hyperthyroidism. Regarding the study as a whole: Classification of ophthalmopathy versus stable hyperthyroidism by a 13-signature model yielded just under 90% sensitivity and around 76% specificity.

The CDR3 totals 13 residues. Per the germline V gene, CDR1 is SGHTA and CDR2 is FQGNSA. The V end lost 8 bases, the J end lost 1 base, and 11 bases lay between the germline ends. RNA served as the template for amplifying TCR beta CDR3 regions. The library came from an HTBI-primed first-round RT-PCR and a second-round multiplex PCR. TCRdb re-derived calls from the multiplex PCR reads in MiXCR, one entry per CDR3 protein. Of some 1.1 million distinct CDR3 sequences in the sample, less than 45% were seen once. Worth noting for this clonotype: Its specificity is unknown.

The sequencing sample was made of peripheral blood or thyroid tissue (not recorded which). This sequence originates from an adult man with Graves' hyperthyroidism. V and J are TRBV7-2 and TRBJ1-1; no clear D gene. The CDR3 nucleotides read TGTGCCAGCGGGCTTCAAGAGAACACTGAAGCTTTCTTT. This sequence encodes CASGLQENTEAFF. Full variable domain (rest looked up from reference TRBV7-2 and TRBJ1-1): GAGVSQSPSNKVTEKGKDVELRCDPISGHTALYWYRQSLGQGLEFLIYFQGNSAPDKSGLPSDRFSAERTGGSVSTLTIQRTQQEDSAVYLCASGLQENTEAFFGQGTRLTVV.